What follows describes a single T cell receptor (beta chain). Its matching antigen is unknown. The assay was immunoSEQ multiplex PCR, and TCRdb's table has in-frame clones only and misses some. The sample consists of some 90,000 clones, 96% of them appearing once. V lost 7 bases and J lost 8, with 9 bases in between. The CDR3 is 11 residues long. Germline lookup yields CDR1 SGHTA and CDR2 FQGNSA. The data belong to a study of cytomegalovirus exposure and HLA in healthy donors. General study findings and limits: Subsequent analysis showed first-cohort TCR clusters tending to co-occur in some 120 validation repertoires. As confirmed in vitro, three CMV-associated chains were specific for CMV antigens. It was 160 or so TCR beta chains that were listed as cytomegalovirus-associated. Reportedly, diagnosis of cytomegalovirus status by the classifier showed high specificity and sensitivity.

Sequencing was carried out using PBMCs. The sequence derives from a man between 18 and 29 years old in good health and CMV-seronegative. The rearrangement uses TRBV7-2 and TRBJ2-1; D ambiguous. The CDR3 nucleotides read TGTGCCAGCACCCCACGGGATGAGCAGTTCTTC. Residues: CASTPRDEQFF.